What follows is one T cell receptor (beta chain) and its context. The data belong to a study of preoperative IRX-2 immunotherapy in early breast cancer. Described treatment: preoperative locoregional IRX-2 cytokine immunotherapy. V lost 5 bases and J lost 9, with 10 bases in between. Germline CDR1 SEHNR, CDR2 FQNEAQ (reference sequence). There are 11 residues in the CDR3. TCRdb keeps only in-frame clones here, not all; method: immunoSEQ multiplex PCR. Of under 15,000 clones in the sample, roughly 93% are singletons; the top ten hold roughly 28%. V gene TRBV7-9 combines with J gene TRBJ1-2; no firm D call. This material was collected from a patient treated with IRX-2 immunotherapy. The source of this sequence is a human donor with breast cancer. Here the CDR3 reads CASSQTRSYTF. The CDR3 DNA reads TGTGCCAGCAGCCAGACAAGGAGCTACACCTTC.